These 6 T cell receptor beta chains share one sample of origin, sequenced in a study of long-term antiretroviral therapy in people with HIV. Researchers report immunoSEQ v3.0 was run at survey level. Sequenced by immunoSEQ multiplex PCR; TCRdb stores in-frame clones only, minus some. Among 25,000 to 35,000 clones, 97% were seen once, and the ten largest hold around 2.7%. The specimen was unsorted PBMCs, collected 6.9 years after starting antiretroviral therapy. The receptors stem from a man aged 25 to 40 with HIV.

This sequence joins TRBV15 and TRBJ2-7; the match to TRBD1 covers 8 bases. The V and J ends lost 9 bases and 6 bases, in that order; junction bases with no gene match: 16. CDR1 LNHNV and CDR2 YYDKDF come from the germline V gene (reference sequence). The CDR3 length is 15 residues. Written as DNA, the CDR3 is TGTGCCACTTCCAAACCCGGGACAGGCAGTCGCGAGCAGTACTTC. The encoded protein is CATSKPGTGSREQYF.

This clone was seen only once. The J gene is TRBJ1-1, the V gene TRBV12-5; no reliable D call. The V gene lost 2 bases and the J gene lost 2 bases, with 0 bases spanning the gap. Germline V gene lookup returns CDR1 LGHNT and CDR2 FRNRAP. The length of the CDR3 is 11 residues. CDR3 amino acids: CASGLNTEAFF. The CDR3 region has the DNA TGTGCTAGTGGTTTGAACACTGAAGCTTTCTTT. Variable domain in full (rest from reference TRBV12-5 and TRBJ1-1): DARVTQTPRHKVTEMGQEVTMRCQPILGHNTVFWYRQTMMQGLELLAYFRNRAPLDDSGMPKDRFSAEMPDATLATLKIQPSEPRDSAVYFCASGLNTEAFFGQGTRLTVV.

The V gene is TRBV2, the J gene TRBJ2-7; TRBD2 might be the D (5 bases). Between the trimmed V and J ends, which lost 7 bases and 3 bases, there was a span of 16 bases. The CDR3 is made up of 14 amino acids. Germline assignment: CDR1 SNHLY and CDR2 FYNNEI. The CDR3 DNA is TGTGCCAGCACACGGGCAGCGGCTGGCTACGAGCAGTACTTC. The encoded protein is CASTRAAAGYEQYF.

The chain has TRBV6-5 and TRBJ2-6; D not resolved. CDR1 is MNHEY and CDR2 is SVGAGI in the germline V gene. The CDR3 is 16 residues long. The V gene lost 4 bases and the J gene lost 1 base, with 11 bases spanning the gap. CDR3 nucleotides: TGTGCCAGCAGTTCCCCAGAGGTATCTGGGGCCAACGTCCTGACTTTC. It translates to CASSSPEVSGANVLTF.

The J gene is TRBJ1-4, the V gene TRBV19; D remains ambiguous. The CDR3 has 15 amino acids. V was clipped by 4 bases and J by 10 bases, with 19 bases between them. The germline CDR1 and CDR2 sequences are LNHDA and SQIVND (reference sequence). CDR3: CASSREQWTLGKLFF. In DNA form, the CDR3 reads TGTGCCAGTAGTAGGGAACAGTGGACGCTGGGAAAACTGTTTTTT. The full variable domain, completed using reference TRBV19 and TRBJ1-4, is DGGITQSPKYLFRKEGQNVTLSCEQNLNHDAMYWYRQDPGQGLRLIYYSQIVNDFQKGDIAEGYSVSREKKESFPLTVTSAQKNPTAFYLCASSREQWTLGKLFFGSGTQLSVL.

The gene calls are TRBV5-4 and TRBJ2-1; 9 positions match TRBD2. The CDR3 has 19 residues. After removal of 1 base from V and 6 bases from J, the junction contained 17 bases not matched to a gene. Germline CDR1 reads SGHNT; CDR2 reads YYREEE (reference sequence). The CDR3 sequence is CASSLFGSGRTSPGNEQFF. Here the CDR3 DNA reads TGTGCCAGCAGCTTGTTTGGTAGCGGGAGAACCTCCCCCGGCAATGAGCAGTTCTTC.